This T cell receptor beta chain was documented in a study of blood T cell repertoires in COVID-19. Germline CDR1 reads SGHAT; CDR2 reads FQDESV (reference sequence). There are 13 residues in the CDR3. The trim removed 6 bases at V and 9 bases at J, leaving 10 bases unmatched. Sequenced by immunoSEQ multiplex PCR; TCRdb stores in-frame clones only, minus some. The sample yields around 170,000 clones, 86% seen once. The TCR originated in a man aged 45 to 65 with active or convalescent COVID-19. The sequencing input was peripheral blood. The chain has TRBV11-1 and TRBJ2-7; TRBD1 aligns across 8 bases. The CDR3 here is CASSPSGGAGQYF. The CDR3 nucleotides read TGTGCCAGCAGTCCCTCAGGGGGCGCAGGGCAGTACTTC. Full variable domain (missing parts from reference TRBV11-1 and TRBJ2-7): EAEVAQSPRYKITEKSQAVAFWCDPISGHATLYWYRQILGQGPELLVQFQDESVVDDSQLPKDRFSAERLKGVDSTLKIQPAELGDSAMYLCASSPSGGAGQYFGPGTRLTVT.